This is a list of T cell receptor beta chains from one sample in a study of T-cell memory formation after mild COVID-19. TCRdb itself ran the 5' RACE reads through MiXCR, one entry per CDR3 protein. The top ten clones hold 21% of a sample with roughly 340,000 distinct CDR3 sequences, roughly 19% of them seen once. The sequencing sample was made of PBMCs or a T cell subset sorted from them (not recorded which). These receptors all stem from a man in his late teens or twenties who had mild COVID-19 (a few samples of this study predate the infection). Cell type and time point are not known. The conserved cysteine and the conserved F or W are not part of the CDR3 here. Fields, in order: V gene, D gene, J gene, CDR3 protein. The D gene is left open where the match is weak.

TRBV5-1	.	TRBJ2-5	ASSFGVQETQY
TRBV12-3/TRBV12-4	.	TRBJ2-5	ASSPPSIRETQY
TRBV6-2/TRBV6-3	TRBD2	TRBJ2-3	ASSSSGGGADTQY
TRBV6-5	.	TRBJ2-2	ASNELASPKDGELF
TRBV27	.	TRBJ2-1	ASSLVPSFNEQF
TRBV29-1	TRBD1	TRBJ2-2	SGLQGSPGELF
TRBV7-9	.	TRBJ2-2	ASSSGAGELF
TRBV12-3/TRBV12-4	.	TRBJ2-1	ASSLAPLGDEQF
TRBV20-1	TRBD2	TRBJ2-5	SARDEGGGARETQY
TRBV7-9	TRBD2	TRBJ2-5	ASMAGERGGRETQY
TRBV6-5	.	TRBJ2-3	ASSADDVGRGTDTQY
TRBV18	TRBD1	TRBJ1-4	ASSRTGTGNEKLF
TRBV28	TRBD1	TRBJ2-1	ASSPPDRGPPYNEQF
TRBV4-1	.	TRBJ2-3	ASTSREGGPADTQY
TRBV6-1	.	TRBJ2-4	ASSGAVRGLAKNIQY
TRBV6-2/TRBV6-3	.	TRBJ2-2	AARKDTAGELF
TRBV9	.	TRBJ1-5	ASSVDADQPQH
TRBV12-3/TRBV12-4	.	TRBJ1-5	ASTTAENQPQH
TRBV6-1	.	TRBJ1-5	ASSEALPTPWQPQH
TRBV10-3	TRBD1	TRBJ1-6	AISDEGALNSPLH
TRBV5-1	TRBD1	TRBJ2-5	ASSYQGAEGETQY
TRBV12-3/TRBV12-4	TRBD1	TRBJ2-1	ASSWPPGQGYNEQF
TRBV9	.	TRBJ2-7	ASSPNGREQY
TRBV7-6	.	TRBJ2-1	ASSLVGGQSYNEQF
TRBV19	.	TRBJ2-7	ASTPTGFAEQY
TRBV6-2/TRBV6-3	.	TRBJ2-3	ASSYSTVTSTDTQY
TRBV5-1	.	TRBJ1-1	ASRSGAENTEAF
TRBV9	.	TRBJ2-2	ASSVQGGTGELF
TRBV4-2	.	TRBJ2-5	ASSQDPTGVQETQY
TRBV19	.	TRBJ1-2	ASRLYQAGLYGYT
TRBV5-1	TRBD2	TRBJ2-1	ASSWIAGGYNEQF
TRBV12-3/TRBV12-4	.	TRBJ1-5	ASSAPKGLCNQPQH
TRBV6-1	.	TRBJ2-1	ASSPLGYGNEQF
TRBV7-2	.	TRBJ2-3	ASSLVGGRDTQY
TRBV4-3	.	TRBJ2-3	ASSQDAGWGDTQY
TRBV5-4	.	TRBJ1-3	ASSPRPLSGNTIY
TRBV5-1	.	TRBJ1-1	ASSLEGGEAF
TRBV20-1	TRBD2	TRBJ2-7	SARGGGAGYEQY
TRBV7-7	.	TRBJ2-3	ASSLGQWTDTQY
TRBV7-6	TRBD1	TRBJ1-2	ASSSTAQGAGYT
TRBV28	.	TRBJ2-3	ASTVGHTQY
TRBV2	TRBD1	TRBJ2-1	ASRVGQGVYNEQF
TRBV20-1	.	TRBJ2-5	SARVGTEVETQY
TRBV11-2	.	TRBJ2-3	AGREGLGTDTQY
TRBV11-2	.	TRBJ2-7	ASSLGTDYEQY